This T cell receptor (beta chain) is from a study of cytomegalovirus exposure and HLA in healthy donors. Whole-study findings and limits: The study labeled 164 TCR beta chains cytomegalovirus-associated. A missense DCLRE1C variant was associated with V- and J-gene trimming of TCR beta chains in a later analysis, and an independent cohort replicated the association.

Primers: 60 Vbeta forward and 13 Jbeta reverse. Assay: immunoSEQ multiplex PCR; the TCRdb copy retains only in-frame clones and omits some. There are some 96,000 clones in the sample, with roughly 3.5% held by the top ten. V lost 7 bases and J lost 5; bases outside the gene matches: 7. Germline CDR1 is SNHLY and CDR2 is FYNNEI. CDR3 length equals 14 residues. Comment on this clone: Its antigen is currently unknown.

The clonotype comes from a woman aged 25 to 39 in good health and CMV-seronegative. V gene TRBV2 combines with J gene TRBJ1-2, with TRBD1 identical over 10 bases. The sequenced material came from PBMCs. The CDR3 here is CASNIGGQGYGYTF. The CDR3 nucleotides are TGTGCCAGCAACATTGGGGGACAGGGGTATGGCTACACCTTC.